These T cell receptor beta chains were read from a single sample in a study of T cell repertoires in cytomegalovirus infection. TCRdb reprocessed the reads with MiXCR, giving one entry per CDR3 protein. The sample contains about 920,000 distinct CDR3 sequences, approximately 33% of which appear only once. Which antigens these TCRs recognize remains unknown. The source was cultured CD8+ T cells from PBMCs, collected from culture after CMV antigen stimulation. These TCRs come from a human donor in good health (CMV status not recorded). Some clones in this sample may be carry-over from other donors' samples. The CDR3 runs from the conserved cysteine through the conserved F or W. Each record gives: V gene, clone size, D gene, J gene, CDR3 DNA, CDR3 protein. A D gene is named only where the DNA matches it firmly. Size is stated for part of the rows, as once, few or many counts, or as a class when the clone is expanded.

>TRBV7-9|-|-|TRBJ1-2
TGTGCCAGCAGCTTACAGGGCTTCGGTGATGGCTACACCTTC
CASSLQGFGDGYTF
>TRBV24-1|-|-|TRBJ2-5
TGTGCCACCAGTGATTATGGGGGGAAGCAAGAGACCCAGTACTTC
CATSDYGGKQETQYF
>TRBV5-3|-|-|TRBJ1-1
TGTGCCACCACCATCAACACTGAAGCTTTCTTT
CATTINTEAFF
>TRBV6-5|many|-|TRBJ1-1
TGTGCCAGCAGTTACACGAGACCGGGCACTGAAGCTTTCTTT
CASSYTRPGTEAFF
>TRBV19|-|-|TRBJ1-5
TGTGCCAGTAGTATTTTCGGTGGGCCTCAGCCCCAGCATTTT
CASSIFGGPQPQHF
>TRBV28|many|-|TRBJ1-2
TGTGCCAGCAGTGCGTCCAGGGGATGGTATGGCTACACCTTC
CASSASRGWYGYTF
>TRBV20-1|-|TRBD1|TRBJ1-5
TGCAGTGCTAGAGATAGTGACAGGGTCGGTCAGCCCCAGCATTTT
CSARDSDRVGQPQHF
>TRBV6-1|-|-|TRBJ1-1
TGTGCCAGCAGTGAACCCCCGGCAGTCAACACTGAAGCTTTCTTT
CASSEPPAVNTEAFF
>TRBV6-5|-|-|TRBJ1-4
TGTGCCAGCAGTTATCCTGCGTCGGGACCGAGACTTGAAAAACTGTTTTTT
CASSYPASGPRLEKLFF
>TRBV27|few|-|TRBJ2-1
TGTGCCAGCAGTTTAAATACCGGGGGCCTATCCTACAATGAGCAGTTCTTC
CASSLNTGGLSYNEQFF
>TRBV6-1|-|TRBD2|TRBJ2-1
TGTGCCAGCAGTGAAGCGTTGGCCAGCGGGGACTACAATGAGCAGTTCTTC
CASSEALASGDYNEQFF
>TRBV4-1|few|-|TRBJ2-7
TGCGCCAGCAGCCAAAAACTGGGGGTGAACGAGCAGTACTTC
CASSQKLGVNEQYF
>TRBV7-3|few|-|TRBJ1-2
TGTGCCAGCAGCCCATCAAAGGGCAGAGGTGGCTACACCTTC
CASSPSKGRGGYTF
>TRBV7-6|-|-|TRBJ2-7
TGTGCCAGCAGCTTATCCACGAAACTAGTGGACGAGCGGTACTTC
CASSLSTKLVDERYF
>TRBV11-3|-|-|TRBJ1-1
TGTGCCAGCAGCTTAGAACCAGGGCCGAACACTGAAGCTTTCTTT
CASSLEPGPNTEAFF
>TRBV6-1|many|TRBD2|TRBJ2-1
TGTGCCAGCAGTGAATGGGGACTAGGCGGGGATTACAATGAGCAGTTCTTC
CASSEWGLGGDYNEQFF
>TRBV7-2|few|-|TRBJ2-1
TGTGCCAGCAGCGTCGACTGGAGCTCCTACAATGAGCAGTTCTTC
CASSVDWSSYNEQFF
>TRBV7-9|few|-|TRBJ2-3
TGTGCCAGCAGCCCGGGGGTGCAAGCGCAGTATTTT
CASSPGVQAQYF
>TRBV5-6|-|TRBD1|TRBJ1-1
TGTGCCAGCAGCCGGGGGACAGCTCAAGCTTTCTTT
CASSRGTAQAFF
>TRBV19|few|-|TRBJ1-2
TGTGCCAGTAGTCCGCGTCGACAGCTGATGGACTATGGCTACACCTTC
CASSPRRQLMDYGYTF
>TRBV7-6|-|-|TRBJ1-3
TGTGCCAGCTTAAGTTCCTCTGGAAACACCATATATTTT
CASLSSSGNTIYF
>TRBV7-9|-|-|TRBJ1-6
TGTGCCAGCAGCTTAGAAGGCTTGAATAATTCACCCCTCCACTTT
CASSLEGLNNSPLHF
>TRBV6-1|many|-|TRBJ1-5
TGTGCCAGCAGTGAAGACCCGAATCAGCCCCAGCATTTT
CASSEDPNQPQHF
>TRBV7-8|many|TRBD2|TRBJ2-1
TGTGCCAGCACCGGACTAGCGGGGGCCTACAATGAGCAGTTCTTC
CASTGLAGAYNEQFF
>TRBV28|-|-|TRBJ2-1
TGTGCCAGCAGTTTGCGGGACAGTCGGTATGAGCAGTTCTTC
CASSLRDSRYEQFF
>TRBV27|few|TRBD1|TRBJ2-5
TGTGCCAGCAGTTTAAAGGGACAGGGAAAGGAGACCCAGTACTTC
CASSLKGQGKETQYF
>TRBV9|-|-|TRBJ2-1
TGTGCCAGCAGCGTAGAAGGCTCCTACAATGAGCAGTTCTTC
CASSVEGSYNEQFF
>TRBV24-1|-|-|TRBJ2-5
TGTGCCACCAGTGACCTCGGCGGGGCGGGTAACCAAGAGACCCAGTACTTC
CATSDLGGAGNQETQYF
>TRBV24-1|few|TRBD2|TRBJ2-1
TGTGCCACCAGTCCTCGTCCGGGACTAGCGGAATACAATGAGCAGTTCTTC
CATSPRPGLAEYNEQFF
>TRBV27|-|-|TRBJ2-1
TGTGCCAGCAGTCTTCTCTCGTCGAGGGCCAATGAGCAGTTCTTC
CASSLLSSRANEQFF
>TRBV6-2/TRBV6-3|few|TRBD2|TRBJ2-1
TGTGCCAGCAGTTACTCCTTGGGGGGGTCCGATATCTACAATGAGCAGTTCTTC
CASSYSLGGSDIYNEQFF
>TRBV5-6|-|-|TRBJ1-1
TGTGCCAGCAGCCCGCAAACTTGGGACAACACTGAAGCTTTCTTT
CASSPQTWDNTEAFF
>TRBV24-1|-|-|TRBJ2-1
TGTGCCACCAGTGACCCCGAGGGGTCCTACAATGAGCAGTTCTTC
CATSDPEGSYNEQFF
>TRBV7-8|-|TRBD1|TRBJ1-5
TGTGCCAGCCGAACCGGGACAGTAGGGAGCAATCAGCCCCAGCATTTT
CASRTGTVGSNQPQHF
>TRBV7-8|few|-|TRBJ2-1
TGTGCCAGCAGCTTAGACAGTGACGTACACAATGAGCAGTTCTTC
CASSLDSDVHNEQFF
>TRBV7-9|-|-|TRBJ1-3
TGTGCCAGCACAACGTGGGCAGGTTTTCAGAAATTGGGAGGAAACACCATATATTTT
CASTTWAGFQKLGGNTIYF
>TRBV7-9|-|TRBD1|TRBJ1-2
TGTGCCAGCAGCCCGGACAGGGGGATTCTAGTGAACGGCTACACCTTC
CASSPDRGILVNGYTF
>TRBV10-3|-|-|TRBJ1-1
TGTGCCATCAGTGAGTCGAAGCAGACGGATGAAGCTTTCTTT
CAISESKQTDEAFF
>TRBV28|-|-|TRBJ2-1
TGTGCCAGCAGGCCACCAGGGGAACGGGGGAGGGAGCAGTTCTTC
CASRPPGERGREQFF
>TRBV15|few|-|TRBJ1-1
TGTGCCACCAGCGGGGATGGGGGAGAAGCTTTCTTT
CATSGDGGEAFF
>TRBV7-6|few|-|TRBJ2-1
TGTGCCAGCAGCGCCGGAGGGGGCTTGGGCAATGAGCAGTTCTTC
CASSAGGGLGNEQFF
>TRBV27|-|-|TRBJ1-5
TGTGCCAGCAGTCCCAATCAGGGGATTCAGCCCCATCATTTT
CASSPNQGIQPHHF
>TRBV12-3/TRBV12-4|few|-|TRBJ1-2
TGTGCCAGCAGCCCTTCGAACAACTATGGCTACACCTTC
CASSPSNNYGYTF
>TRBV6-2/TRBV6-3|-|TRBD1|TRBJ2-4
TGTGCCAGCAGTCCCTCGACAGGGGACATTCAGTACTTC
CASSPSTGDIQYF
>TRBV7-2|-|TRBD2|TRBJ2-7
TGTGCCAGCAGCTTCGCTAGCGGGACCTACGAGCAGTACTTC
CASSFASGTYEQYF
>TRBV19|few|-|TRBJ2-7
TGTGCCAGTAGTAACGAGTGGGGCTACGAGCAGTACTTC
CASSNEWGYEQYF
>TRBV20-1|-|-|TRBJ2-4
TGCAGTGCTAGAGATTGGGACATTCAGTACTTC
CSARDWDIQYF
>TRBV7-6|many|TRBD1|TRBJ2-3
TGTGCCAGCAGCTCTCGACAGGGAGAACCCCAACACAAGACAGATACGCAGTATTTT
CASSSRQGEPQHKTDTQYF
>TRBV9|few|TRBD2|TRBJ2-1
TGTGCCAGCAGCGCATTAGCGGGGGGCAATTACAATGAGCAGTTCTTC
CASSALAGGNYNEQFF
>TRBV5-1|few|-|TRBJ1-1
TGCGCCAGCAGCTTGGTCTCGGTAGGGGACACTGAAGCTTTCTTT
CASSLVSVGDTEAFF
>TRBV7-9|-|-|TRBJ2-6
TGTGCCAGCAGCGAAAAGACAGGATACTCTGGGGCCAACGTCCTGACTTTC
CASSEKTGYSGANVLTF
>TRBV6-1|few|-|TRBJ2-2
TGTGCCAGCAGCGCGGGACTGAACACCGGGGAGCTGTTTTTT
CASSAGLNTGELFF
>TRBV12-3/TRBV12-4|few|-|TRBJ2-7
TGTGCCAGCAGTTTACGCTCGGGCAGCACCTACGAGCAGTACTTC
CASSLRSGSTYEQYF
>TRBV7-9|-|TRBD1|TRBJ2-6
TGTGCCAGCAGCTTCGTCTTAGGACAGGGGGTGTCCGCTGGGGCCAACGTCCTGACTTTC
CASSFVLGQGVSAGANVLTF
>TRBV15|-|-|TRBJ1-5
TGTGCCACCAGCAGTGCCGTTAGCAATCAGCCCCAGCATTTT
CATSSAVSNQPQHF